The rows below give T cell receptor beta chains drawn from one sample of a study of preoperative IRX-2 immunotherapy in early breast cancer. Profiled with immunoSEQ multiplex PCR; TCRdb holds only in-frame clones, not every one. This sample has more than 20,000 clones; about four fifths occur once, and the top ten carry roughly 2.2%. The sample was lymph node tissue, taken before IRX-2 immunotherapy. The receptor set was obtained from a human donor with breast cancer. CDR3s include the opening cysteine and the closing phenylalanine or tryptophan. A D gene is named only where the DNA matches it firmly. Rows may omit the clone size; those that give it use once, few, many or a size class.

TGTGCCAGCAGCCAAAGGACTAGCGGGGGGCGGAGCACCGGGGAGCTGTTTTTT CASSQRTSGGRSTGELFF TRBV11-3 18 - TRBJ2-2 TRBD2
TGTGCCAGCAGCTTAGACACGAGCAATCAGCCCCAGCATTTT CASSLDTSNQPQHF TRBV11-3 14 - TRBJ1-5 -
TGTGCCAGCAGTTCTGGACAGGGGGCAAGAGAGCAGTTCTTC CASSSGQGAREQFF TRBV28 14 - TRBJ2-1 TRBD1
TGCGCCAGCAGCACTCAAACAGGAGGGGAAGAGACCCAGTACTTC CASSTQTGGEETQYF TRBV5-1 15 - TRBJ2-5 -
TGTGCCAGCAGCCATCACGCCTCCTCGCAAGAGACCCAGTACTTC CASSHHASSQETQYF TRBV7-6 15 - TRBJ2-5 -
TGTGCCAGCAGTTCCCGCCTGACAGGGCGAGCTTTCTTT CASSSRLTGRAFF TRBV6-8 13 - TRBJ1-1 TRBD1
TGTGCCATTGGGACAGGCAGCACAGATACGCAGTATTTT CAIGTGSTDTQYF TRBV6-8 13 - TRBJ2-3 TRBD1
TGTGCCAGCAGCTTGGGCCCACGGGTCTATGAGCAGTTCTTC CASSLGPRVYEQFF TRBV11-3 14 few TRBJ2-1 -
TGTGCCAGCAGCCCGGGGACTAGCGGGGGGCTGACAGATACGCAGTATTTT CASSPGTSGGLTDTQYF TRBV7-1 17 - TRBJ2-3 TRBD2
TGTGCCAGCAGCTTGTTTCCGGAAAACTACGAGCAGTACTTC CASSLFPENYEQYF TRBV11-3 14 - TRBJ2-7 -
TGTGCCAGTAGTCGGGACGGTAATCAGCCCCAGCATTTT CASSRDGNQPQHF TRBV19 13 - TRBJ1-5 -
TGTGCCAGCAGTCTAAGACTAGCGGGATCCGCCGGGGAGCTGTTTTTT CASSLRLAGSAGELFF TRBV6-8 16 - TRBJ2-2 TRBD2
TGTGCCGCGGGGACAGGGACAGGTTGGAAGGAGACCCAGTACTTC CAAGTGTGWKETQYF TRBV6-8 15 few TRBJ2-5 TRBD1
TGTGCCAGCAGTTTTCCCGGGACAGGGAAGAGTTATGGCTACACCTTC CASSFPGTGKSYGYTF TRBV28 16 - TRBJ1-2 TRBD1
TGTGCCAGTAGGAGAGACAGCCTGAACACTGAAGCTTTCTTT CASRRDSLNTEAFF TRBV19 14 once TRBJ1-1 -
TGTGCCAGTAGCGAACAGGGCCACGGGAGCTACGAGCAGTACTTC CASSEQGHGSYEQYF TRBV19 15 - TRBJ2-7 -
TGTGCCAGCACCTCTTGGGGACCAGAGACCCAGTACTTC CASTSWGPETQYF TRBV7-1 13 - TRBJ2-5 -
TGTGCCAGCAGCCCCCGAACGGGGACGGATCAAGAGACCCAGTACTTC CASSPRTGTDQETQYF TRBV11-3 16 - TRBJ2-5 -
TGTGCCTGGAGTGTTTTCAGGGGGGCCCCTGAAGCTTTCTTT CAWSVFRGAPEAFF TRBV30 14 - TRBJ1-1 TRBD1
TGTGCCAGCAGCTTGTTCGGACGAAGTCTCTATGGCTACACCTTC CASSLFGRSLYGYTF TRBV11-3 15 - TRBJ1-2 -
TGTGCCAGCAGTCCGGATCTCTATGGCTACACCTTC CASSPDLYGYTF TRBV6-8 12 - TRBJ1-2 -
TGTGCCAGCAGTTTGCACGGAGTTAATGAAAAACTGTTTTTT CASSLHGVNEKLFF TRBV28 14 once TRBJ1-4 -